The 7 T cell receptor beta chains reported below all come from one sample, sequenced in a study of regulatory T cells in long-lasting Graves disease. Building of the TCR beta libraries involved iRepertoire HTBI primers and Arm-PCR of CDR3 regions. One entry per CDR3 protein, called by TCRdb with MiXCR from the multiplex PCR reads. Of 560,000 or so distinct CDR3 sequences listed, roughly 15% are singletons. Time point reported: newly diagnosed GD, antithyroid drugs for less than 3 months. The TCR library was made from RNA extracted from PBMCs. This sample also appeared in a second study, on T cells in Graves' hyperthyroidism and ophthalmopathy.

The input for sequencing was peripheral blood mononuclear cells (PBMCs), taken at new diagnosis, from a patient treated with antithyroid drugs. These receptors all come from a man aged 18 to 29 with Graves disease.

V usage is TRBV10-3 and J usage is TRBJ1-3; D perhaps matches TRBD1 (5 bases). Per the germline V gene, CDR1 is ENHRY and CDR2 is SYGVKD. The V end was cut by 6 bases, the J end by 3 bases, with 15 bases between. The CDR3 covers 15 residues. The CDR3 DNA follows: TGTGCCATCAGATCTCAGGGTCCAGGTGGAAACACCATATATTTT. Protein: CAIRSQGPGGNTIYF.

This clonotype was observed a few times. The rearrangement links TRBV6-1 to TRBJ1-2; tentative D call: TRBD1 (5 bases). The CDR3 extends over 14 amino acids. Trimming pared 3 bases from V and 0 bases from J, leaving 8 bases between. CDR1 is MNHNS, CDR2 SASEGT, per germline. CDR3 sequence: CASSEQGANYGYTF. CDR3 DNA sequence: TGTGCCAGCAGTGAGCAGGGAGCTAACTATGGCTACACCTTC.

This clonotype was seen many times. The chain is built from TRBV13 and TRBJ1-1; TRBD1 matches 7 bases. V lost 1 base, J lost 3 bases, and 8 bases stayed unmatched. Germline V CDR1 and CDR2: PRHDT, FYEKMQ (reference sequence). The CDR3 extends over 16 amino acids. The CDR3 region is CASSLVGGGDDTEAFF. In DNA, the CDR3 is TGTGCCAGCAGCTTAGTAGGAGGGGGCGACGACACTGAAGCTTTCTTT.

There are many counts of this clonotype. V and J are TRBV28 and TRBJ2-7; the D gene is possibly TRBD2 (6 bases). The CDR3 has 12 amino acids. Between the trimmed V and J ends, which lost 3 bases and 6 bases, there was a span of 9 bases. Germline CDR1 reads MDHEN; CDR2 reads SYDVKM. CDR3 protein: CASSLRGREQYF. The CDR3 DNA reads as TGTGCCAGCAGTTTGCGGGGCCGCGAGCAGTACTTC.

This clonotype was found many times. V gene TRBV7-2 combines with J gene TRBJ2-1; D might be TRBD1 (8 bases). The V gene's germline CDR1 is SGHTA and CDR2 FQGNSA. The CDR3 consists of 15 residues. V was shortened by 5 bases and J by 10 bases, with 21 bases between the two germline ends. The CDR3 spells CASSLTGGDLKEQFF. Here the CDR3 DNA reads TGTGCCAGCAGCCTCACAGGGGGGGACCTAAAGGAGCAGTTCTTC.

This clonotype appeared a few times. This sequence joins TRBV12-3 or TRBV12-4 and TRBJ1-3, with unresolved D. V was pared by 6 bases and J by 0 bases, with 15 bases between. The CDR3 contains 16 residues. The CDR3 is CASSYLGASSGNTIYF. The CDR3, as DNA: TGTGCCAGCAGCTATCTCGGCGCGTCCTCTGGAAACACCATATATTTT.

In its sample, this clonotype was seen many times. CDR3: CASGASGDPYEQYF. CDR3 bases: TGTGCCAGTGGGGCTAGCGGCGATCCCTACGAGCAGTACTTC. V gene TRBV3-1 combines with J gene TRBJ2-7, with 7 bases that match TRBD2. V shed 9 bases, J shed 2 bases, and the junction held 10 bases outside the gene matches. CDR1 is LGHDT, CDR2 YNNKEL, per germline (reference sequence). CDR3 length equals 14 residues.